This T cell receptor (beta chain) was found in a study of T cell responses to AZD1222 COVID-19 vaccine. Study results and limitations: CD4 TCRs linked to vaccination spanned spike, dominating at 160-218 and 743-854. Breadth and depth of Spike-specific TCRs rose after two AZD1222 doses. No repertoire was sampled before or during the peak T cell response, only after it. Most donors were white British, females outnumbered males, and clonal diversity was possibly underestimated.

Using immunoSEQ multiplex PCR, the repertoire was profiled, and TCRdb retains in-frame clones only, with some absent. Seen here are some 150,000 clones, 90% to 95% observed once, and the top ten hold approximately 3%. Regarding this clone: Its antigen is currently unknown.

The sample here was peripheral blood, taken on day 0 of MenACWY control vaccination. The clonotype comes from an adult in good health.

Written as DNA, the CDR3 is TGTGCCAGCAGCGACAGGGCGGTTAACTATGGCTACACCTTC. Its translation: CASSDRAVNYGYTF. J is TRBJ1-2 and V is TRBV5-4, with 7 positions matching TRBD1. The CDR3 totals 14 residues. In germline, CDR1 is SGHNT, CDR2 YYREEE (reference sequence). Losses at the gene ends were 4 bases for V and 1 base for J; bases not matched to a gene: 4.